Listed below are T cell receptor beta chains from one sample, sequenced in a study of blood T cell repertoires in COVID-19. The table came from immunoSEQ multiplex PCR; TCRdb's copy has only in-frame clones and leaves some out. This table holds about 480,000 clones, approximately 90% found once. Source material: PBMCs or T cells enriched from blood (not recorded which). Receptors were obtained from a woman aged 35 to 49 who had recovered from COVID-19. Both conserved end residues are part of each CDR3. A D gene is named only where the DNA matches it firmly. A row's size may be missing; if present it is once, few, many or a size class.

NA | TRBD1 | TRBJ2-7 | 15 | TRBV10-1 | TGCGCCAGCAGTGAGTCGACAGGGAAGGCCTACGAGCAGTACTTC | CASSESTGKAYEQYF
once | NA | TRBJ2-4 | 14 | TRBV11-2 | TGTGCCAGCAGCCCCCGAGTAGCCAAAAACATTCAGTACTTC | CASSPRVAKNIQYF
NA | NA | TRBJ2-3 | 18 | TRBV21-1 | TGTGCCAGCAGCAGTCCCCGACTAGCGGGGACTAGCACAGATACGCAGTATTTT | CASSSPRLAGTSTDTQYF
NA | TRBD1 | TRBJ1-3 | 16 | TRBV5-1 | TGCGCCAGCAGCGAAATTACAGGGGGCTCTGGAAACACCATATATTTT | CASSEITGGSGNTIYF
NA | NA | TRBJ2-3 | 12 | TRBV7-9 | TGTGCCAGCAGCTTAGAACTAGCCACCCAGTATTTT | CASSLELATQYF
NA | TRBD2 | TRBJ2-3 | 15 | TRBV3-1/TRBV3-2 | TGTGCCAGCAGCCATCGCGGGAGGTCAGAAGATACGCAGTATTTT | CASSHRGRSEDTQYF
NA | NA | TRBJ2-1 | 15 | TRBV19 | TGTGCCAGTAGAACTTCCCTGGGGCGGGGCGATGAGCAGTTCTTC | CASRTSLGRGDEQFF
NA | TRBD1 | TRBJ1-2 | 14 | TRBV7-2 | TGTGCCAGCAGCTTACAGGGGGAAAACTATGGCTACACCTTC | CASSLQGENYGYTF
NA | NA | TRBJ1-1 | 15 | TRBV18 | TGTGCCAGCTCACCGGCGGGGCGCTGGGACACTGAAGCTTTCTTT | CASSPAGRWDTEAFF
NA | TRBD1 | TRBJ1-4 | 15 | TRBV4-3 | TGCGCCAGCAGCCGAGGGACAGGGGATAATGAAAAACTGTTTTTT | CASSRGTGDNEKLFF
NA | TRBD1 | TRBJ1-1 | 16 | TRBV28 | TGTGCCAGCAGTTTAGTGGGAACAGGGGGGTACACTGAAGCTTTCTTT | CASSLVGTGGYTEAFF
NA | NA | TRBJ1-4 | 15 | TRBV14 | TGTGCCAGCAGCCTACGACAAAGTCCAAATGAAAAACTGTTTTTT | CASSLRQSPNEKLFF
NA | NA | TRBJ2-1 | 13 | TRBV15 | TGTGCCACCAGCAGAGCGTGGCCTCAAGAGCAGTTCTTC | CATSRAWPQEQFF
NA | TRBD1 | TRBJ1-5 | 15 | TRBV13 | TGTGCCAGCAGCTGGGGCGGGACAGACCATCAGCCCCAGCATTTT | CASSWGGTDHQPQHF
few | TRBD1 | TRBJ1-2 | 13 | TRBV5-4 | TGTGCCGTCCGCAGGGGGCGCGACTATGGCTACACCTTC | CAVRRGRDYGYTF
NA | TRBD1 | TRBJ2-7 | 15 | TRBV27 | TGTGCCAGCAGTTTACGGGGACAGGAGACCTACGAGCAGTACTTC | CASSLRGQETYEQYF
NA | TRBD1 | TRBJ2-7 | 13 | TRBV19 | TGTGCCACTTCAGACAGGGGCACCTACGAGCAGTACTTC | CATSDRGTYEQYF
NA | NA | TRBJ2-7 | 13 | TRBV7-9 | TGTGCCAGCAGCTTTCCGGGATCCTACGAGCAGTACTTC | CASSFPGSYEQYF
NA | TRBD1 | TRBJ1-1 | 14 | TRBV4-1 | TGCGCCAGCAGCCCGGACAGGGCGAACACTGAAGCTTTCTTT | CASSPDRANTEAFF
NA | TRBD1 | TRBJ2-7 | 13 | TRBV4-1 | TGCGCCAGCAGCCAGGGGACAGTCTACGAGCAGTACTTC | CASSQGTVYEQYF